The 17 T cell receptor beta chains in this list originate from one sample, sequenced in a study of cytomegalovirus exposure and HLA in healthy donors. PCR used 60 Vbeta primers and 13 Jbeta primers. The repertoire was sequenced with immunoSEQ multiplex PCR; TCRdb's copy has only in-frame clones and lacks some. This table has fewer than 150,000 clones, roughly 78% appearing once. Sequencing used PBMCs. The receptors originated from a man aged 30 to 39 in good health and CMV-seronegative.

CDR3 sequence: CASTRLAETYEQYF. The CDR3 region has the DNA TGCGCCAGCACCCGACTAGCGGAAACCTACGAGCAGTACTTC. V usage is TRBV10-2 and J usage is TRBJ2-7, with TRBD2 identical over 9 bases. The germline V gene has CDR1 WSHSY and CDR2 SAAADI. Trimming removed 7 bases from V and 2 bases from J; junction bases left unmatched: 6. The CDR3 consists of 14 residues.

Details on this clone: A junction boundary mismatches the germline segment, possibly from a read error. The chain has TRBV7-7 and TRBJ2-5, with 8 bases identical to TRBD2. Germline CDR1 and CDR2: SSHAT and FNYEAQ (reference sequence). The CDR3 is 16 amino acids. The CDR3 here is CASSLGAGVEHGTQYF. The CDR3, as DNA: TGTGCTAGCAGCTTAGGAGCGGGGGTGGAGCATGGGACCCAGTACTTC.

The gene calls are TRBV7-9 and TRBJ1-5; D unresolved. Trimming pared 1 base from V and 2 bases from J, leaving 9 bases between. Germline V gene lookup returns CDR1 SEHNR and CDR2 FQNEAQ (reference sequence). The CDR3 extends over 15 amino acids. The CDR3 here is CASSLGGSGNQPQHF. As DNA, the CDR3 is TGTGCCAGCAGCTTAGGAGGATCAGGCAATCAGCCCCAGCATTTT. The full variable domain, in which reference TRBV7-9 and TRBJ1-5 provide the parts outside the CDR3, is DTGVSQNPRHKITKRGQNVTFRCDPISEHNRLYWYRQTLGQGPEFLTYFQNEAQLEKSRLLSDRFSAERPKGSFSTLEIQRTEQGDSAMYLCASSLGGSGNQPQHFGDGTRLSIL.

This clone was seen repeatedly, ten times or more. The V call is TRBV6-6, the J call TRBJ2-1; the D gene is possibly TRBD1 (6 bases). This CDR3 has 16 amino acids. V was clipped by 5 bases and J by 2 bases, with 16 bases between them. Germline loops: CDR1 MNHNY, CDR2 SVGAGI (reference sequence). CDR3 in amino acids: CASSPRDRLTYNEQFF. CDR3 coding DNA: TGTGCCAGCAGTCCGCGAGACAGGCTGACCTACAATGAGCAGTTCTTC.

The genes are TRBV6-6 and TRBJ2-3; D perhaps matches TRBD2 (7 bases). Germline values: CDR1 MNHNY, CDR2 SVGAGI (reference sequence). The CDR3 covers 16 residues. V gave up 0 bases and J gave up 9 bases, with 19 bases separating them. CDR3 in amino acids: CASSYSISRGGRTQYF. DNA of the CDR3: TGTGCCAGCAGTTACTCGATAAGCAGGGGAGGGAGAACGCAGTATTTT.

The chain joins TRBV7-9 to TRBJ1-1, with 9 positions matching TRBD1. Germline V CDR1 and CDR2: SEHNR, FQNEAQ (reference sequence). CDR3 length: 15 residues. J lost 1 base, V lost 1 base, and 1 base had no gene match. Written as DNA, the CDR3 is TGTGCCAGCAGCTTAGGGGGACAGGGGAACACTGAAGCTTTCTTT. Translation gives CASSLGGQGNTEAFF.

This chain connects TRBV6-5 to TRBJ1-2; a weak D match, TRBD1 (5 bases). The CDR3 runs to 14 residues. The germline V gene encodes CDR1 MNHEY and CDR2 SVGAGI. V lost 6 bases to trimming and J lost 0 bases, with 11 bases between them. For the CDR3, the DNA is TGTGCCAGCAGACGGGCGGGGGCTAACTATGGCTACACCTTC. Translating it yields CASRRAGANYGYTF.

This chain connects TRBV5-1 to TRBJ2-3, with TRBD2 matching 7 bases. CDR1 and CDR2 (germline): SGHRS, YFSETQ. The CDR3 spans 18 residues. V lost 4 bases, J lost 6 bases, and 20 bases stayed unmatched. CDR3 sequence reads: CASSRTQIGLDLTDTQYF. As DNA, the CDR3 is TGCGCCAGCAGCCGCACCCAGATTGGACTAGATTTAACGGATACGCAGTATTTT.

The chain links TRBV2 to TRBJ1-5, with D unresolved. This CDR3 region has 15 residues. CDR1 and CDR2 from the germline V gene are SNHLY and FYNNEI. Trimming pared 1 base from V and 0 bases from J, leaving 7 bases between. CDR3 loop: CASSEGAVSNQPQHF. CDR3 sequence (DNA): TGTGCCAGCAGTGAAGGGGCAGTTAGCAATCAGCCCCAGCATTTT.

The V gene is TRBV10-3, the J gene TRBJ2-1; D gene uncertain. This CDR3 spans 15 amino acids. V was cut by 3 bases and J by 3 bases, with 12 bases left in between. Germline V gives CDR1 ENHRY, CDR2 SYGVKD. The CDR3 region is CAISDGQAIYNEQFF. DNA for the CDR3: TGTGCCATCAGTGATGGCCAGGCAATCTACAATGAGCAGTTCTTC.

The rearrangement links TRBV6-1 to TRBJ2-2; 8 nucleotides line up with TRBD1. Trimming removed 8 bases from V and 4 bases from J; junction bases left unmatched: 6. The germline CDR1 and CDR2 sequences are MNHNS and SASEGT. The CDR3 has 14 residues. In DNA, the CDR3 is TGTGCCAGCGCCAGGACAGGGTCCACCGGGGAGCTGTTTTTT. Its translation: CASARTGSTGELFF.

Details on this clone: The junction departs from germline at one end; a sequencing error may be responsible. V gene TRBV7-9 combines with J gene TRBJ1-2; the D is unclear. The CDR3 is 15 amino acids. The germline V gene encodes CDR1 SEHNR and CDR2 FQNEAQ (reference sequence). The CDR3, as DNA: TGTGCCAGCAGCTTAGCGCTCACACCTCACTATGGCTACCCCTTC. This sequence encodes CASSLALTPHYGYPF.

There are a few counts of this clone. The V gene is TRBV5-1, the J gene TRBJ2-7; D may be TRBD2 (5 bases). The CDR3 has 13 residues. V lost 4 bases, J lost 3 bases, and 11 bases lay in between. From germline, CDR1 is SGHRS and CDR2 YFSETQ. CDR3 sequence reads: CASSIGLHYEQYF. Written as DNA, the CDR3 is TGCGCCAGCAGCATTGGACTGCACTACGAGCAGTACTTC. The full variable domain, completed using reference TRBV5-1 and TRBJ2-7, is KAGVTQTPRYLIKTRGQQVTLSCSPISGHRSVSWYQQTPGQGLQFLFEYFSETQRNKGNFPGRFSGRQFSNSRSEMNVSTLELGDSALYLCASSIGLHYEQYFGPGTRLTVT.

The chain combines TRBV5-1 with TRBJ2-1; TRBD1 is a possible D gene (6 bases). The CDR3 covers 18 residues. CDR1 is SGHRS, CDR2 YFSETQ, per germline. V dropped 3 bases and J dropped 5 bases, with 24 bases sitting between them. CDR3 sequence reads: CASSSSQYRAVFHNEQFF. For the CDR3, the DNA is TGCGCCAGCAGCTCGTCGCAGTACAGGGCCGTGTTTCACAATGAGCAGTTCTTC.

This sequence joins TRBV19 and TRBJ1-5, with 10 bases fitting TRBD1. Germline-derived CDR1 and CDR2 are LNHDA and SQIVND (reference sequence). CDR3 size: 18 residues. With 1 base clipped from V and 3 bases from J, the junction kept 9 bases outside the gene matches. The CDR3, as DNA: TGTGCCAGTAGTATAGTAGGAGACAGGGGGCCTCCCAATCAGCCCCAGCATTTT. It codes for CASSIVGDRGPPNQPQHF.

CDR3 sequence: CASAYTTYEQYF. The CDR3 region has the DNA TGTGCCAGCGCCTACACTACCTACGAGCAGTACTTC. The chain has TRBV6-6 and TRBJ2-7, with no clear D. The CDR3 spans 12 residues. Between the trimmed V and J ends, which lost 8 bases and 2 bases, there was a span of 10 bases. Per the germline V gene, CDR1 is MNHNY and CDR2 is SVGAGI (reference sequence).

CDR3: CASSITSSLTDTQYF. The CDR3 coding sequence is TGTGCCAGCAGCATCACTAGCTCCCTCACAGATACGCAGTATTTT. V gene TRBV7-9 combines with J gene TRBJ2-3, with D perhaps matching TRBD2 (6 bases). Trimming took off 5 bases at V and 2 bases at J, with 14 bases between the two ends. The germline V gene encodes CDR1 SEHNR and CDR2 FQNEAQ (reference sequence). CDR3 length: 15 residues. Looking up the rest from reference TRBV7-9 and TRBJ2-3 gives the full variable domain: DTGVSQNPRHKITKRGQNVTFRCDPISEHNRLYWYRQTLGQGPEFLTYFQNEAQLEKSRLLSDRFSAERPKGSFSTLEIQRTEQGDSAMYLCASSITSSLTDTQYFGPGTRLTVL.